The subject of this entry is one TCR beta chain. Its antigen is undetermined. The data derive from a study of radiotherapy plus CTLA-4 blockade in lung cancer. Study-level findings and limits: TCR clones from tumors expanded in blood after radiotherapy plus ipilimumab. Reportedly, early blood T cell clone dynamics best predicted response, with interferon-beta.

Germline V gene sequence: CDR1 MDHEN, CDR2 SYDVKM. The CDR3 sequence is 14 residues long. The V gene end was trimmed by 5 bases and the J gene end by 3 bases; junction bases not matched to a gene: 7. Alongside CTLA-4 blockade with ipilimumab, patients with chemo-refractory metastatic non-small-cell lung cancer received focal radiation. The data were produced by immunoSEQ multiplex PCR, yet TCRdb's version contains in-frame clones alone and is incomplete. The sample holds approximately 94,000 clones, around 84% seen once. This sequence originates from a human donor with non-small cell lung cancer that progressed on radiotherapy plus ipilimumab. Sequencing was performed on peripheral blood, taken from a patient treated with radiotherapy plus ipilimumab. This rearrangement joins TRBV28 to TRBJ2-7; 7 bases map to TRBD1. The CDR3 DNA follows: TGTGCCAGCAGTCCCCCCAACAGGGGCTACGAGCAGTACTTC. This codes for CASSPPNRGYEQYF.